The sample holds many counts of the clone carrying this TCR beta chain. TCRdb used MiXCR to reprocess the 5' RACE reads, holding one entry per CDR3 protein. The table has about 130,000 distinct CDR3 sequences, about 7% seen once. This record comes from a study of CD8 T cells in ankylosing spondylitis. This CDR3 contains 14 residues. V lost 7 bases and J lost 3, with 15 bases in between. The germline CDR1 and CDR2 sequences are MDHEN and SYDVKM. Sequencing input: blood, either unsorted or a sorted T cell fraction (not recorded which). This TCR was sampled from a female donor with ankylosing spondylitis or in good health (not recorded which). The genes are TRBV28 and TRBJ1-2; perhaps TRBD1 as D (5 bases). The CDR3 loop is CASNPGGDDYGYTF. The CDR3 DNA reads as TGTGCCAGCAACCCCGGGGGGGATGACTATGGCTACACCTTC.